Included here is one T cell receptor beta chain sequence, with context. The sample is drawn from a study of T-cell reconstitution after alpha-beta-depleted transplantation in children. Losses at the gene ends were 5 bases for V and 5 bases for J; bases not matched to a gene: 8. The length of the CDR3 is 14 residues. Per the germline V gene, CDR1 is SQVTM and CDR2 is ANQGSEA. TCRbeta library construction was performed incorporating unique molecular identifiers. MiXCR was run by TCRdb on the PCR reads, yielding one entry per CDR3 protein. The table shows almost 500,000 distinct CDR3 sequences, with around an eighth occurring only once.

Here the sequenced sample was PBMCs from the stem cell graft donor, taken from the stem cell graft. The chain combines TRBV29-1 with TRBJ2-1; 8 nucleotides line up with TRBD2. The receptor's source is a human donor who donated a stem cell graft to a child with combined immunodeficiency. In DNA form, the CDR3 reads TGCAGCGTTATCCAGGGACTAGAAAACAATGAGCAGTTCTTC. Its protein is CSVIQGLENNEQFF.